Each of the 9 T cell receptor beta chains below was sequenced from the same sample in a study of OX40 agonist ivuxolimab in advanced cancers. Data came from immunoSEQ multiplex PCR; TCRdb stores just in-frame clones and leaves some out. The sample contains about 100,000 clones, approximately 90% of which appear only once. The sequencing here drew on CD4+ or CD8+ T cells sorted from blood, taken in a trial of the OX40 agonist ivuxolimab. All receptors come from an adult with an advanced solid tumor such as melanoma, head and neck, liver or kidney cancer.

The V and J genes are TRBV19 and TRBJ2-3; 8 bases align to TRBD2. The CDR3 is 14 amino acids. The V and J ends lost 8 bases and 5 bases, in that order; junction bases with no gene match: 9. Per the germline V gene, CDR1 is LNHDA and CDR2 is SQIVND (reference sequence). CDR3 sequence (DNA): TGTGCCAGTGGTAGCGGGAAAAGGGGAGATACGCAGTATTTT. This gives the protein CASGSGKRGDTQYF. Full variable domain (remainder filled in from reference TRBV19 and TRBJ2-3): DGGITQSPKYLFRKEGQNVTLSCEQNLNHDAMYWYRQDPGQGLRLIYYSQIVNDFQKGDIAEGYSVSREKKESFPLTVTSAQKNPTAFYLCASGSGKRGDTQYFGPGTRLTVL.

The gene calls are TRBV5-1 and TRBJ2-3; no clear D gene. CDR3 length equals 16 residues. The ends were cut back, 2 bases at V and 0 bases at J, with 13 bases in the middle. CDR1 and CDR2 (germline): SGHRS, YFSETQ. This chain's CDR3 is CASSFLNPTSTDTQYF. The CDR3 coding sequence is TGCGCCAGCAGCTTCTTAAATCCGACTAGCACAGATACGCAGTATTTT. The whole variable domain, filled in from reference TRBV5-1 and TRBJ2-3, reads KAGVTQTPRYLIKTRGQQVTLSCSPISGHRSVSWYQQTPGQGLQFLFEYFSETQRNKGNFPGRFSGRQFSNSRSEMNVSTLELGDSALYLCASSFLNPTSTDTQYFGPGTRLTVL.

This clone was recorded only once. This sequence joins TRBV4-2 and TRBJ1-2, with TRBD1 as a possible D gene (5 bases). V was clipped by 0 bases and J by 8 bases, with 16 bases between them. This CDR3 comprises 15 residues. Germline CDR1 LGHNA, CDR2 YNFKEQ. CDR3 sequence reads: CASSQDPAREGGYTF. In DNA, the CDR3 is TGTGCCAGCAGCCAAGATCCCGCCAGGGAAGGGGGCTACACCTTC.

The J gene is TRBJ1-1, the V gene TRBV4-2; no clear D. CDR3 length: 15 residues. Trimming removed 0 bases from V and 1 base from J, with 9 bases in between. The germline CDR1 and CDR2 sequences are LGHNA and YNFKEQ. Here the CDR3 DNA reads TGTGCCAGCAGCCAAGATCTCGTCCCGAACACTGAAGCTTTCTTT. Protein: CASSQDLVPNTEAFF.

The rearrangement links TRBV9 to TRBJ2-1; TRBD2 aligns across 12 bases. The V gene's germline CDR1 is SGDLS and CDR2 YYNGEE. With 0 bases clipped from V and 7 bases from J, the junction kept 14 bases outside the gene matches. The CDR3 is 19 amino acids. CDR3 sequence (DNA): TGTGCCAGCAGCGTAGACCCTGTGGCTTTTCTAGCGGGAGGGAATGAGCAGTTCTTC. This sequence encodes CASSVDPVAFLAGGNEQFF.

The chain's CDR3 is CASSLEQGAGYEQYF. The CDR3 DNA sequence: TGTGCCAGCAGCTTGGAACAGGGGGCGGGATACGAGCAGTACTTC. The chain couples TRBV7-7 to TRBJ2-7, with 9 bases identical to TRBD1. J lost 4 bases, V lost 3 bases, and 7 bases had no gene match. The germline gives CDR1 SSHAT, CDR2 FNYEAQ (reference sequence). The CDR3 loop spans 15 amino acids.

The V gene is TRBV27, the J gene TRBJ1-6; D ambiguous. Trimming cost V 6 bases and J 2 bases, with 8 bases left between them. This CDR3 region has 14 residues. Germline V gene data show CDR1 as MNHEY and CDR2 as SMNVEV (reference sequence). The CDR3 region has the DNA TGTGCCAGCAGGACCGGGACCTATAATTCACCCCTCCACTTT. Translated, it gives CASRTGTYNSPLHF.

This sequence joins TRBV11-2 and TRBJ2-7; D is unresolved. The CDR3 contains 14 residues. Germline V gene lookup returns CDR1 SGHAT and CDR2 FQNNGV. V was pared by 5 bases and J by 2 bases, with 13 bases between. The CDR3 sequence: CASSLTADTYEQYF. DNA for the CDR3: TGTGCCAGCAGCCTCACCGCAGATACCTACGAGCAGTACTTC.

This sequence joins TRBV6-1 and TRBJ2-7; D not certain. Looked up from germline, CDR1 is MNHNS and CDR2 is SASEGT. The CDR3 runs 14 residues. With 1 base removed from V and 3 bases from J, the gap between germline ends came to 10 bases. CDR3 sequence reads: CASSEVDGFYEQYF. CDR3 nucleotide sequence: TGTGCCAGCAGTGAAGTCGACGGATTCTACGAGCAGTACTTC.